This T cell receptor beta chain was recovered during a study of T cell changes during pregnancy in multiple sclerosis. Profiling relied on immunoSEQ multiplex PCR, and the TCRdb table lists in-frame clones only, not all of them. Among roughly 40,000 clones listed, about 92% were seen once. V shed 3 bases and J shed 13 bases, with 19 bases lying between them. The CDR3 contains 15 residues. The V gene's germline CDR1 is MNHEY and CDR2 SMNVEV (reference sequence). The clonotype comes from a female donor with multiple sclerosis, enrolled in a pregnancy study. The chain uses TRBV27 and TRBJ1-6, with no clear D. The sample here was CD8+ T cells from peripheral blood mononuclear cells, taken in the first trimester of pregnancy. The CDR3 DNA reads TGTGCCAGCAGTTTTAACGCGGCATCAGAAGCCCCCCTCCACTTT. Its translation is CASSFNAASEAPLHF.